These T cell receptor beta chains were read from a single sample in a study of cytomegalovirus exposure and HLA in healthy donors. Data came from immunoSEQ multiplex PCR; TCRdb stores just in-frame clones and leaves some out. The sample gives some 120,000 clones, around 80% of which show up once; roughly a tenth is in the top ten. Sequencing used PBMCs. The receptors were sampled from a man under 40 in good health and CMV-seropositive. The CDR3 runs from the conserved cysteine through the conserved F or W. A D gene is named only where the DNA matches it firmly. Clone size appears in some rows only: once, few, many, or a class for an expanded clone.

clone size	V gene	J gene	D gene	CDR3 DNA	CDR3 protein
once	TRBV19	TRBJ2-1	NA	TGTGCCAGTAGTCTTGAGGCCGACGGAGGGGTCTATGAGCAGTTCTTC	CASSLEADGGVYEQFF
NA	TRBV5-1	TRBJ1-5	NA	TGCGCCAGCAGCGAGGGTAGCAATCAGCCCCAGCATTTT	CASSEGSNQPQHF
NA	TRBV27	TRBJ1-1	NA	TGTGCCAGCAGTTTATGGGGGCCCGGGGAAGCTTTCTTT	CASSLWGPGEAFF
NA	TRBV6-5	TRBJ2-7	NA	TGTGCCAGCAGTACCGGACTATATTTTATGCAGGAGCAGTACTTC	CASSTGLYFMQEQYF
NA	TRBV11-3	TRBJ2-1	TRBD2	TGTGCCAGCAGCGGGACTAGCGGGGACAATGAGCAGTTCTTC	CASSGTSGDNEQFF
NA	TRBV15	TRBJ2-7	NA	TGTGCCACCAGCAGAGCCCCACCGCTCGGGGGCTACGAGCAGTACTTC	CATSRAPPLGGYEQYF
NA	TRBV5-4	TRBJ1-2	NA	TGTGCCAGCAGCCCACCCTTGGAGGGAAGCTATGGCTACACCTTC	CASSPPLEGSYGYTF
NA	TRBV9	TRBJ2-7	NA	TGTGCCAGCAGCGTAGATAACAGGGACTACGAGCAGTACTTC	CASSVDNRDYEQYF
NA	TRBV10-1	TRBJ2-7	NA	TGCGCCAGCAGTGTAACTGCGGGCCCCTACGAGCAGTACTTC	CASSVTAGPYEQYF
NA	TRBV7-8	TRBJ2-1	TRBD2	TGTGCCAGCAGCCCTAGCGGGAGGGCGGATAATGAGCAGTTCTTC	CASSPSGRADNEQFF
NA	TRBV11-2	TRBJ2-1	TRBD2	TGTGCCAGCAGCTTAGGGGGACTAGCGGGAATGGGGGTTTACAATGAGCAGTTCTTC	CASSLGGLAGMGVYNEQFF
once	TRBV7-9	TRBJ2-5	TRBD2	TGTGCCAGCAGCTCGAGACTAGCGGGCCCCCAAGAGACCCAGTACTTC	CASSSRLAGPQETQYF
NA	TRBV10-3	TRBJ2-7	TRBD1	TGTGCCATCAGTGGGGGACAGCGCTACGAGCAGTACTTC	CAISGGQRYEQYF
few	TRBV6-5	TRBJ2-1	TRBD2	TGTGCCAGCAGTTACTCGGTGGGACTAGGGTACAATGAGCAGTTCTTC	CASSYSVGLGYNEQFF
NA	TRBV28	TRBJ2-5	TRBD2	TGTGCCAGCAGGATGACTAGCGGGGAGCAACAAGAGACCCAGTACTTC	CASRMTSGEQQETQYF
NA	TRBV20-1	TRBJ1-5	NA	TGCAGTGCTAGCTCCAATCAGCCCCAGCATTTT	CSASSNQPQHF
NA	TRBV11-3	TRBJ2-7	NA	TGTGCCAGCAGCTTAGATCCGTCCAGGGCCTACGAGCAGTACTTC	CASSLDPSRAYEQYF
once	TRBV4-3	TRBJ1-5	NA	TGCGCCAGCAGCCAAGAGGCTGACAGGAGAAATGTGAATCAGCCCCAGCATTTT	CASSQEADRRNVNQPQHF
NA	TRBV5-8	TRBJ2-5	NA	TGTGCCAGCAGCCGGGGGAGGATCCAAGAGACCCAGTACTTC	CASSRGRIQETQYF
NA	TRBV27	TRBJ2-1	NA	TGTGCCAGCAGTTTATTCGGCGGTGAGCAGTTCTTC	CASSLFGGEQFF
NA	TRBV5-1	TRBJ2-1	NA	TGCGCCAGCAGTCCGCTGAGCTCCTACAATGAGCAGTTCTTC	CASSPLSSYNEQFF
NA	TRBV7-2	TRBJ2-7	NA	TGTGCCAGCAGCTTAACCACAGCCGAGCAGTACTTC	CASSLTTAEQYF
NA	TRBV15	TRBJ2-7	TRBD2	TGTGCCACCAGCAGAGATGGGGCGGGAGGCTTCTACGAGCAGTACTTC	CATSRDGAGGFYEQYF
NA	TRBV2	TRBJ2-1	TRBD1	TGTGCCAGTCGCTTCGGATGGGGCCGGCAGGGGGCTTACAATGAGCAGTTCTTC	CASRFGWGRQGAYNEQFF
NA	TRBV27	TRBJ1-1	NA	TGTGCCAGCAGGCTCACAGTGAACACTGAAGCTTTCTTT	CASRLTVNTEAFF
few	TRBV15	TRBJ1-2	TRBD1	TGTGCCACCATATCAGGGGGGAATAACTATGGCTACACCTTC	CATISGGNNYGYTF
NA	TRBV7-9	TRBJ2-5	NA	TGTGCCAGCAGCTCCAGGGCGGAGACCCAGTACTTC	CASSSRAETQYF
NA	TRBV7-8	TRBJ1-2	TRBD1	TGTGCCAGCAGCTTAGGGGCAGGGGGTAACTATGGCTACACCTTC	CASSLGAGGNYGYTF
NA	TRBV6-6	TRBJ2-5	NA	TGTGCCAGCAGTGATAGGGCAGGGGGGGAGACCCAGTACTTC	CASSDRAGGETQYF
NA	TRBV6-6	TRBJ1-1	NA	TGTGCCAGCAGTCGATCGGAGGCACCAACGAACACTGAAGCTTTCTTT	CASSRSEAPTNTEAFF
NA	TRBV7-8	TRBJ2-1	NA	TGTGCCAGCAGCCCTACGCTGACAGACAACAATGAGCAGTTCTTC	CASSPTLTDNNEQFF
NA	TRBV6-5	TRBJ1-1	TRBD1	TGTGCCAGCAGTTACTCGTTACAGGGGTTCAGGCCTGAAGCTTTCTTT	CASSYSLQGFRPEAFF
NA	TRBV11-2	TRBJ1-1	TRBD1	TGTGCCAGCAGCCGGACACAGGGGTCAGCTGAAGCTTTCTTT	CASSRTQGSAEAFF
NA	TRBV27	TRBJ2-5	TRBD2	TGTGCCAGCAGTTTCGCGGGGGTCCTACTGTACTTC	CASSFAGVLLYF
NA	TRBV27	TRBJ1-4	NA	TGTGCCAGCAGTTTATTCGGGGGGGGACTTGCAACTAATGAAAAACTGTTTTTT	CASSLFGGGLATNEKLFF
NA	TRBV30	TRBJ2-5	NA	TGTGCCTGGAGTTCCGGACAGAGGGCCCAGTACTTC	CAWSSGQRAQYF
NA	TRBV7-2	TRBJ1-1	NA	TGTGCCAGCAGCTTAGAATTGCAGGGAGCTTTCTTT	CASSLELQGAFF
NA	TRBV10-1	TRBJ1-5	TRBD1	TGCGCCAGCATCCTCTCGGACAGGGCGGGAAATCAGCCCCAGCATTTT	CASILSDRAGNQPQHF
NA	TRBV15	TRBJ1-4	TRBD1	TGTGCCACCAGCAGTCACCCCGGACAGGCTTCTAATGAAAAACTGTTTTTT	CATSSHPGQASNEKLFF
NA	TRBV4-3	TRBJ2-7	TRBD1	TGCGCCAGCAGCCAAGGGTTACGGACAGGACCCTACGAGCAGTACTTC	CASSQGLRTGPYEQYF
few	TRBV9	TRBJ2-3	TRBD2	TGTGCCAGCAGCGTGACTAGCGGGAGCACAGATACGCAGTATTTT	CASSVTSGSTDTQYF
once	TRBV5-1	TRBJ1-4	NA	TGCGCCAGCAGCTTGGGCAGGCTGACTAATGAAAAACTGTTTTTT	CASSLGRLTNEKLFF
NA	TRBV4-1	TRBJ1-2	NA	TGCGCCAGCAGCCCGGACGGCGGGCGCTACACCTTC	CASSPDGGRYTF
NA	TRBV27	TRBJ1-5	NA	TGTGCCAGCAGTACATACATAGGGGATCAGCCCCAGCATTTT	CASSTYIGDQPQHF
NA	TRBV11-3	TRBJ1-6	TRBD1	TGTGCCAGCAGCTTGGGACAGAGGAATTCACCCCTCCACTTT	CASSLGQRNSPLHF
few	TRBV28	TRBJ2-1	TRBD1	TGTGCCAGCAGTCCGGGACAGGGGCCCAATGAGCAGTTCTTC	CASSPGQGPNEQFF
NA	TRBV15	TRBJ2-7	NA	TGTGCCACCAGCAACGACAGACCATCCTACGAGCAGTACTTC	CATSNDRPSYEQYF
few	TRBV21-1	TRBJ1-2	NA	TGTGCCAGCAGCAAAGCAATAGGGGACAGGGGGCTTGGCTACACCTTC	CASSKAIGDRGLGYTF
NA	TRBV10-2	TRBJ2-2	NA	TGCGCCAGCAGAGAAACAATAGCGGTCACCGGGGAGCTGTTTTTT	CASRETIAVTGELFF
NA	TRBV9	TRBJ2-1	TRBD2	TGTGCCAGCAGCCCGACTAGCGGGATGAGCTCCTACAATGAGCAGTTCTTC	CASSPTSGMSSYNEQFF
NA	TRBV5-5	TRBJ2-1	NA	TGTGCCAGCAGCTTCGAACTGACTTCGTACAATGAGCAGTTCTTC	CASSFELTSYNEQFF
NA	TRBV7-3	TRBJ2-2	TRBD2	TGTGCCAGCAGCCCCGGACTAGCCGCCGGGGAGCTGTTTTTT	CASSPGLAAGELFF
few	TRBV5-1	TRBJ2-1	NA	TGCGCCAGCAGCTTGGAGCGGCAACTTTACAATGAGCAGTTCTTC	CASSLERQLYNEQFF
once	TRBV10-3	TRBJ2-7	NA	TGTGCCACCGAAGACAGTCGGAGCTCCTACGAGCAGTACTTC	CATEDSRSSYEQYF
once	TRBV27	TRBJ2-1	NA	TGTGCCAGCACCCTGGACTACAGCTCCTACAATGAGCAGTTCTTC	CASTLDYSSYNEQFF
NA	TRBV19	TRBJ2-5	TRBD1	TGTGCCAGTAGGAAAAAAGACAGGGGAGAGACCCAGTACTTC	CASRKKDRGETQYF
NA	TRBV27	TRBJ2-7	TRBD2	TGTGCCAGCAGTTTATCGGTGATAGCGGGGTCCTCCTACGAGCAGTACTTC	CASSLSVIAGSSYEQYF
NA	TRBV7-3	TRBJ2-1	TRBD2	TGTGCCAGCAGCCCCATGACTAGCGGGACTTTCCATGAGCAGTTCTTC	CASSPMTSGTFHEQFF
NA	TRBV4-1	TRBJ1-2	NA	TGCGCCAGCAGCCAAGATCCAGGGGAAAACTATGGCTACACCTTC	CASSQDPGENYGYTF